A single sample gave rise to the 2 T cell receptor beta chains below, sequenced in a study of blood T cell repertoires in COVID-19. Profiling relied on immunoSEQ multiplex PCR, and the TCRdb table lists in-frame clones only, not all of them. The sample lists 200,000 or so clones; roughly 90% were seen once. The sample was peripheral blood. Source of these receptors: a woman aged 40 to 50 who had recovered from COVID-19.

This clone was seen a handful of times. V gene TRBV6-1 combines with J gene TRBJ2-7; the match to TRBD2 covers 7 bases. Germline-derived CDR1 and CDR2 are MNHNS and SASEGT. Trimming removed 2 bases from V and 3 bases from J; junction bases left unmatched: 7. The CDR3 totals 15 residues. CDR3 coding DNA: TGTGCCAGCAGTGAATCTAGCGGAGGGGACTACGAGCAGTACTTC. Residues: CASSESSGGDYEQYF.

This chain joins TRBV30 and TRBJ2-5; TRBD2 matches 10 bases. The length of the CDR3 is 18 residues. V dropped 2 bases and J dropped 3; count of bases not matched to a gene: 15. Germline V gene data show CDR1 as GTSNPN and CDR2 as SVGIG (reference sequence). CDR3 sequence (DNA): TGTGCCTGGAGTCGAGGGCTAGCGGGAGCTGGGGGTAAAGAGACCCAGTACTTC. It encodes CAWSRGLAGAGGKETQYF.